Presented here are 13 T cell receptor beta chains from one specimen sequenced in a study of OX40 agonist ivuxolimab in advanced cancers. Receptors were amplified or captured by the immunoSEQ multiplex PCR assay. As stored in TCRdb, this immuneACCESS dataset retains in-frame rearrangements with V and J assigned. A fraction of the clones does not appear; measured against another copy, unresolved V genes explain less than half of the discrepancy, and the remainder lacks a known reason. The sample has some 35,000 clones on record, roughly 82% of them singletons. Around a quarter of the sample is held by the ten biggest clonotypes. This material consisted of CD4+ or CD8+ T cells sorted from blood, taken in a trial of the OX40 agonist ivuxolimab. The receptors come from an adult with an advanced solid tumor such as melanoma, head and neck, liver or kidney cancer.

The chain uses TRBV5-4 and TRBJ1-1; D is possibly TRBD1 (6 bases). Trimming took off 4 bases at V and 8 bases at J, with 12 bases between the two ends. This CDR3 spans 12 amino acids. Germline assignment: CDR1 SGHNT and CDR2 YYREEE (reference sequence). The CDR3 nucleotides are TGTGCCAGCAGCCTAGGGGGGATCGAAGCTTTCTTT. It is translated as CASSLGGIEAFF.

V usage is TRBV5-7 and J usage is TRBJ2-7; 8 nucleotides agree with TRBD2. TRBV5-7 is placed among ORFs of uncertain function. The V segment lost 7 bases and the J segment 1 base; nucleotides outside the gene matches: 10. The length of the CDR3 is 15 residues. The CDR3 coding sequence is TGTGCCAGCTTATTCCCCCAGCGGGGGTCCTACGAGCAGTACTTC. This sequence encodes CASLFPQRGSYEQYF.

The chain couples TRBV5-8 to TRBJ2-7; TRBD1 might be the D (5 bases). This CDR3 comprises 12 residues. CDR1 and CDR2 from the germline V gene are SGHTS and YDEGEE. Trimming removed 6 bases at V and 1 base at J, with 8 bases between. The CDR3 is CASTQGSYEQYF. CDR3 nucleotides: TGTGCCAGCACCCAGGGATCCTACGAGCAGTACTTC.

This clone appeared a single time. CDR3 in DNA: TGTGCCAGCAGCTTAGTAGAGGGGAGCTCCTACGAGCAGTACTTC. This codes for CASSLVEGSSYEQYF. V and J are TRBV11-2 and TRBJ2-7, with D perhaps assigned TRBD1 or TRBD2 (5 bases each). CDR3 size: 15 residues. The V gene's germline CDR1 is SGHAT and CDR2 FQNNGV. Trimming shortened V by 1 base and J by 0 bases, and 10 bases separated the two germline ends.

The rearrangement joins TRBV6-5 to TRBJ1-1, with D tentatively TRBD1 (6 bases). V was clipped by 5 bases and J by 6 bases, with 19 bases between them. The CDR3 consists of 15 residues. Germline assignment: CDR1 MNHEY and CDR2 SVGAGI. The CDR3 is CASSPPRGVLSEAFF. As DNA, the CDR3 is TGTGCCAGCAGTCCTCCGAGGGGGGTTTTGTCTGAAGCTTTCTTT.

The chain joins TRBV27 to TRBJ1-2; TRBD1 might be the D (5 bases). In germline, CDR1 is MNHEY, CDR2 SMNVEV (reference sequence). This CDR3 has 14 amino acids. Trimming removed 1 base from V and 6 bases from J, with 12 bases in between. This CDR3 is CASSLFAAGNGYTF. DNA of the CDR3: TGTGCCAGCAGTTTATTCGCGGCAGGGAATGGCTACACCTTC.

This clone appeared a few times. The rearrangement joins TRBV4-1 to TRBJ2-7; D is unresolved. Trimming took off 4 bases at V and 3 bases at J, with 16 bases between the two ends. The length of the CDR3 is 15 residues. The germline V gene has CDR1 MGHRA and CDR2 YSYEKL. The CDR3 loop reads CASSPIAGPDYEQYF. In DNA, the CDR3 is TGCGCCAGCAGCCCGATCGCCGGGCCAGACTACGAGCAGTACTTC.

The chain couples TRBV5-5 to TRBJ1-2, with unresolved D. Germline assignment: CDR1 SGHKS and CDR2 YYEKEE (reference sequence). V lost 0 bases and J 2 bases, leaving 8 bases between the germline ends. The CDR3 has 14 amino acids. This chain's CDR3 is CASSLDGTNYGYTF. In DNA, the CDR3 is TGTGCCAGCAGCTTGGATGGCACCAACTATGGCTACACCTTC.

This sequence joins TRBV30 and TRBJ2-1; 11 positions agree with TRBD2. V shed 7 bases, J shed 8 bases, and the junction held 4 bases outside the gene matches. The V gene's germline CDR1 is GTSNPN and CDR2 SVGIG (reference sequence). The CDR3 contains 12 residues. The CDR3: CAFSGRGHEQFF. The CDR3 DNA is TGTGCCTTTAGCGGGAGGGGACATGAGCAGTTCTTC.

Only a few counts were recorded for this clone. V gene TRBV7-6 combines with J gene TRBJ1-1, with 7 bases that match TRBD1. Germline CDR1 reads SGHVS; CDR2 reads FNYEAQ. CDR3 length equals 15 residues. The trim removed 3 bases at V and 1 base at J, leaving 5 bases unmatched. The CDR3 DNA sequence: TGTGCCAGCAGCTTTAGGGACAGTGGGAACACTGAAGCTTTCTTT. Translated, it gives CASSFRDSGNTEAFF.

The rearrangement joins TRBV2 to TRBJ2-7; D perhaps matches TRBD2 (5 bases). V was trimmed by 3 bases and J by 0 bases, leaving 12 bases between them. The CDR3 has 15 residues. Germline-derived CDR1 and CDR2 are SNHLY and FYNNEI. CDR3 region: CASSDSGMLSYEQYF. DNA for the CDR3: TGTGCCAGCAGTGATTCCGGGATGCTCTCCTACGAGCAGTACTTC.

CDR3 protein: CASSEAFEGPTGELFF. In DNA form, the CDR3 reads TGTGCCAGCAGTGAAGCCTTCGAAGGCCCCACCGGGGAGCTGTTTTTT. The chain uses TRBV2 and TRBJ2-2; D gene ambiguous. CDR1 SNHLY and CDR2 FYNNEI come from the germline V gene. The V end was cut by 0 bases, the J end by 4 bases, with 12 bases between. This CDR3 spans 16 amino acids.

The CDR3: CSVGGLGAGELFF. The CDR3 DNA reads as TGCAGCGTTGGGGGACTCGGGGCCGGGGAGCTGTTTTTT. V and J are TRBV29-1 and TRBJ2-2, with D possibly matching TRBD2 (6 bases). The CDR3 extends over 13 amino acids. Trimming took off 4 bases at V and 6 bases at J, with 12 bases between the two ends. Germline-derived CDR1 and CDR2 are SQVTM and ANQGSEA.